This paragraph reports one TCR beta chain. Its antigen is not known. V lost 6 bases and J lost 9, with 19 bases in between. From germline, CDR1 is SGDLS and CDR2 YYNGEE. This CDR3 region has 15 residues. This specimen belongs to a study of T cell repertoires in cytomegalovirus infection. Whole-study context: CMV infection plus the matching HLA type was flagged by public TCR beta signatures.

Study results and caveats: Cumulated frequencies of public TCR beta families served to identify carriers of CMV plus the relevant HLA.

Each CDR3 protein gets one entry after TCRdb re-called the reads with MiXCR. The table includes hundreds of thousands of distinct CDR3 sequences, around 32% detected once. The sequencing used cultured CD8+ T cells from PBMCs, collected from culture after CMV antigen stimulation. The receptor was derived from a human donor in good health (CMV status not recorded). Some clones in this sample may be carry-over from other donors' samples. This sequence joins TRBV9 and TRBJ2-6; D might be TRBD1 (6 bases). CDR3 in DNA: TGTGCCAGCACCACCCGTGGGGGCAGTTTCAACGTCCTGACTTTC. Translating it yields CASTTRGGSFNVLTF.